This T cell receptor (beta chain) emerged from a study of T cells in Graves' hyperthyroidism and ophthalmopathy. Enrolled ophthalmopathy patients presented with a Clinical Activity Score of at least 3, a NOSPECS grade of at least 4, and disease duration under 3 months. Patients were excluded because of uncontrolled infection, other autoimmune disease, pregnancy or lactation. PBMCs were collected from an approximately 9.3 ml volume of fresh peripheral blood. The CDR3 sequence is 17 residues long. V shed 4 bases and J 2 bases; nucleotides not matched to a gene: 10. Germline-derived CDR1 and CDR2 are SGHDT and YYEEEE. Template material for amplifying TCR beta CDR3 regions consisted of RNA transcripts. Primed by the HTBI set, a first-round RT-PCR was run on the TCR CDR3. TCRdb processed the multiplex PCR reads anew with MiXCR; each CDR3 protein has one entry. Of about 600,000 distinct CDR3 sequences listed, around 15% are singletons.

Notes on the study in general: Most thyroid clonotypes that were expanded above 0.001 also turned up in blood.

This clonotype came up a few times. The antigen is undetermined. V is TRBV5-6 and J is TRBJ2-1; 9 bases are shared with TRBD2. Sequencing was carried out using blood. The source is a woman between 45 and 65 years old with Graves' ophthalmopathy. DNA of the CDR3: TGTGCCAGCAGCCCTCCCGATAGCGGGAGTACCTACAATGAGCAGTTCTTC. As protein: CASSPPDSGSTYNEQFF.